Listed here are 10 T cell receptor beta chains from one sample, sequenced in a study of control samples from healthy donors and cancer patients. Here immunoSEQ multiplex PCR was the method, and the copy in TCRdb shows in-frame clones only, minus some. The table shows 15,000 to 20,000 clones, with approximately 91% occurring only once. The sequenced sample consisted of PBMCs. The receptors were sampled from a man aged 55 to 70 with head and neck cancer.

The chain links TRBV18 to TRBJ2-5; 8 positions agree with TRBD1. Germline loops: CDR1 KGHSH, CDR2 LQKENI. Trimming cost V 5 bases and J 5 bases; bases outside gene matches: 10. CDR3 length: 15 residues. The DNA for the CDR3 is TGTGCCAGCTCAACCACCCAGGGGGCGCGTGAGACCCAGTACTTC. Protein product: CASSTTQGARETQYF. The full variable domain, its missing parts supplied by reference TRBV18 and TRBJ2-5, is NAGVMQNPRHLVRRRGQEARLRCSPMKGHSHVYWYRQLPEEGLKFMVYLQKENIIDESGMPKERFSAEFPKEGPSILRIQQVVRGDSAAYFCASSTTQGARETQYFGPGTRLLVL.

The V call is TRBV6-6, the J call TRBJ1-2; the match to TRBD1 covers 12 bases. CDR1 MNHNY and CDR2 SVGAGI come from the germline V gene (reference sequence). The CDR3 spans 16 residues. The ends lost 2 bases at V and 6 bases at J; junction bases unmatched: 7. The DNA of the CDR3 is TGTGCCAGCAGTTACGCCGGGACAGGGGGCGCTAATGGCTACACCTTC. Translation: CASSYAGTGGANGYTF.

This chain links TRBV11-3 with TRBJ2-1; TRBD2 is a possible D gene (6 bases). CDR3 length: 13 residues. Trimming stripped 5 bases from V and 6 bases from J, with 11 bases between. The germline CDR1 and CDR2 sequences are SGHNT and YENEEA. For the CDR3, the DNA is TGTGCCAGCAGCCCCCCGCGGGGCAATGAGCAGTTCTTC. Residues: CASSPPRGNEQFF. Full variable domain (outside the CDR3, taken from reference TRBV11-3 and TRBJ2-1): EAGVVQSPRYKIIEKKQPVAFWCNPISGHNTLYWYLQNLGQGPELLIRYENEEAVDDSQLPKDRFSAERLKGVDSTLKIQPAELGDSAVYLCASSPPRGNEQFFGPGTRLTVL.

The chain recombines TRBV7-9 with TRBJ2-5; D unclear. CDR3 length: 14 residues. Germline loops: CDR1 SEHNR, CDR2 FQNEAQ (reference sequence). V lost 6 bases and J 1 base, leaving 12 bases between the germline ends. CDR3 amino acids: CASRFVSVQETQYF. The CDR3 nucleotides read TGTGCCAGCAGGTTCGTGAGCGTCCAAGAGACCCAGTACTTC.

The chain uses TRBV27 and TRBJ2-2; the D gene is possibly TRBD2 (6 bases). The ends were cut back, 4 bases at V and 6 bases at J, with 21 bases in the middle. CDR3 length: 17 amino acids. CDR1 is MNHEY and CDR2 is SMNVEV in the germline V gene (reference sequence). DNA of the CDR3: TGTGCCAGCAGTTCCCCCGGGGAGGCTCGGTTGGCCGGGGAGCTGTTTTTT. Residues: CASSSPGEARLAGELFF.

The chain recombines TRBV5-8 with TRBJ2-7; D assignment may be TRBD1 or TRBD2 (5 bases each). Germline V gene data show CDR1 as SGHTS and CDR2 as YDEGEE. V lost 2 bases and J lost 2, with 14 bases in between. The CDR3 has 15 residues. The CDR3 is CASSFRGRETYEQYF. The CDR3 DNA reads TGTGCCAGCAGCTTCCGGGGCAGGGAAACCTACGAGCAGTACTTC.

The genes are TRBV7-9 and TRBJ1-3; 8 bases align to TRBD1. The CDR3 loop spans 14 amino acids. Germline CDR1 SEHNR, CDR2 FQNEAQ (reference sequence). V shed 6 bases, J shed 4 bases, and the junction held 5 bases outside the gene matches. The CDR3 spells CASRTGAAGNTIYF. As DNA, the CDR3 is TGTGCCAGCAGGACAGGGGCCGCCGGAAACACCATATATTTT.

V usage is TRBV7-3 and J usage is TRBJ2-2; TRBD1 aligns across 8 bases. The CDR3 is made up of 13 amino acids. Germline V gene data show CDR1 as SGHTA and CDR2 as FQGTGA. V shed 6 bases and J 8 bases; nucleotides not matched to a gene: 5. The chain's CDR3 is CASRPGGSGELFF. The CDR3 coding sequence is TGTGCCAGCAGACCAGGGGGCTCGGGGGAGCTGTTTTTT.

The V and J genes are TRBV27 and TRBJ1-2, with 7 bases fitting TRBD1. CDR1 and CDR2 (germline): MNHEY, SMNVEV (reference sequence). The CDR3 loop spans 14 amino acids. V trimming: 6 bases; J trimming: 5 bases; junction bases outside the gene matches: 9. CDR3 sequence reads: CASSPTGLGYGYTF. Written as DNA, the CDR3 is TGTGCCAGCAGCCCGACAGGGCTCGGGTATGGCTACACCTTC.

By sample fraction, this clone is medium-sized. The chain is built from TRBV6-5 and TRBJ2-3, with 8 bases that match TRBD2. Trimming removed 6 bases from V and 2 bases from J; junction bases left unmatched: 4. The V gene's germline CDR1 is MNHEY and CDR2 SVGAGI. This CDR3 comprises 14 residues. The CDR3 is CASSGTRDTDTQYF. The CDR3 nucleotides read TGTGCCAGCAGCGGGACTAGGGACACAGATACGCAGTATTTT.